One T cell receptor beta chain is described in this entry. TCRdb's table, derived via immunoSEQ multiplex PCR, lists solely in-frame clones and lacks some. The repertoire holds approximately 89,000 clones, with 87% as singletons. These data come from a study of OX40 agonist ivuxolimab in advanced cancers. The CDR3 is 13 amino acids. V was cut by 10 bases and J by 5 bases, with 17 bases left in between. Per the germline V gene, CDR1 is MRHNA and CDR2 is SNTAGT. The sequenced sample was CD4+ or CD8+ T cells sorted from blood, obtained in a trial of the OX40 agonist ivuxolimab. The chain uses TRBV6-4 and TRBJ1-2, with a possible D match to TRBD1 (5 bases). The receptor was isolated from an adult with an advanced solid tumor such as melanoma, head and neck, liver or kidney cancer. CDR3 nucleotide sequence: TGTGCCAACCGTTCAGGGCGGAAGTATGGCTACACCTTC. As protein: CANRSGRKYGYTF.